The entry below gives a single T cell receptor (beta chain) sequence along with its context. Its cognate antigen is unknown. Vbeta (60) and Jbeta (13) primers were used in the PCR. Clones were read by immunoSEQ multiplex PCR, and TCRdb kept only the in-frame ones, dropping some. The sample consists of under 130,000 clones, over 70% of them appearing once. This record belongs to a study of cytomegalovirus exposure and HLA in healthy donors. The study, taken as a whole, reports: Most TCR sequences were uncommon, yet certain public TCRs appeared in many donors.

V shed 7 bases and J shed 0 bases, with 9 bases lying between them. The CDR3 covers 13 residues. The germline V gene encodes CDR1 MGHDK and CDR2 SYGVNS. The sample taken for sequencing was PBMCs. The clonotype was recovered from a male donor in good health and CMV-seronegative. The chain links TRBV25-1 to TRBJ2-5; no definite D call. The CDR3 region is CASTSQYQETQYF. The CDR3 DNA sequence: TGTGCCAGCACCTCGCAGTACCAAGAGACCCAGTACTTC. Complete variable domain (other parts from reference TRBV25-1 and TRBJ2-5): EADIYQTPRYLVIGTGKKITLECSQTMGHDKMYWYQQDPGMELHLIHYSYGVNSTEKGDLSSESTVSRIRTEHFPLTLESARPSHTSQYLCASTSQYQETQYFGPGTRLLVL.